This T cell receptor (beta chain) stems from a study of blood T cells in healthy people across ages. Study outcomes and limitations: Naive CD4+ cells and diversity were both higher in long-lived donors than in aged donors.

Germline V gene sequence: CDR1 DFQATT, CDR2 SNEGSKA (reference sequence). The CDR3 length is 13 residues. V was pared by 3 bases and J by 5 bases, with 13 bases between. Then a second PCR, running roughly 7 to 11 cycles, was carried out with a sample-barcoded 5' primer and a J-beta primer mix. MiXCR, applied by TCRdb to the 5' RACE reads, yields one record per CDR3 protein. Here the sample spans about 1 million distinct CDR3 sequences, around 25% being singletons. This clonotype was observed a single time. Its antigen is unknown. This sample also belongs to another study, concerning T cells of mothers and their children. From that second work: Sample barcodes plus 2-4 random nucleotides came from the M1S primer.

This sequence was found in a girl aged 2 to 10 in good health. The chain couples TRBV20-1 to TRBJ2-5; possible D gene TRBD1, 5 bases. Input material: blood. The CDR3 protein is CSASQTEPETQYF. The CDR3 coding sequence is TGCAGTGCTAGCCAGACAGAGCCCGAGACCCAGTACTTC.